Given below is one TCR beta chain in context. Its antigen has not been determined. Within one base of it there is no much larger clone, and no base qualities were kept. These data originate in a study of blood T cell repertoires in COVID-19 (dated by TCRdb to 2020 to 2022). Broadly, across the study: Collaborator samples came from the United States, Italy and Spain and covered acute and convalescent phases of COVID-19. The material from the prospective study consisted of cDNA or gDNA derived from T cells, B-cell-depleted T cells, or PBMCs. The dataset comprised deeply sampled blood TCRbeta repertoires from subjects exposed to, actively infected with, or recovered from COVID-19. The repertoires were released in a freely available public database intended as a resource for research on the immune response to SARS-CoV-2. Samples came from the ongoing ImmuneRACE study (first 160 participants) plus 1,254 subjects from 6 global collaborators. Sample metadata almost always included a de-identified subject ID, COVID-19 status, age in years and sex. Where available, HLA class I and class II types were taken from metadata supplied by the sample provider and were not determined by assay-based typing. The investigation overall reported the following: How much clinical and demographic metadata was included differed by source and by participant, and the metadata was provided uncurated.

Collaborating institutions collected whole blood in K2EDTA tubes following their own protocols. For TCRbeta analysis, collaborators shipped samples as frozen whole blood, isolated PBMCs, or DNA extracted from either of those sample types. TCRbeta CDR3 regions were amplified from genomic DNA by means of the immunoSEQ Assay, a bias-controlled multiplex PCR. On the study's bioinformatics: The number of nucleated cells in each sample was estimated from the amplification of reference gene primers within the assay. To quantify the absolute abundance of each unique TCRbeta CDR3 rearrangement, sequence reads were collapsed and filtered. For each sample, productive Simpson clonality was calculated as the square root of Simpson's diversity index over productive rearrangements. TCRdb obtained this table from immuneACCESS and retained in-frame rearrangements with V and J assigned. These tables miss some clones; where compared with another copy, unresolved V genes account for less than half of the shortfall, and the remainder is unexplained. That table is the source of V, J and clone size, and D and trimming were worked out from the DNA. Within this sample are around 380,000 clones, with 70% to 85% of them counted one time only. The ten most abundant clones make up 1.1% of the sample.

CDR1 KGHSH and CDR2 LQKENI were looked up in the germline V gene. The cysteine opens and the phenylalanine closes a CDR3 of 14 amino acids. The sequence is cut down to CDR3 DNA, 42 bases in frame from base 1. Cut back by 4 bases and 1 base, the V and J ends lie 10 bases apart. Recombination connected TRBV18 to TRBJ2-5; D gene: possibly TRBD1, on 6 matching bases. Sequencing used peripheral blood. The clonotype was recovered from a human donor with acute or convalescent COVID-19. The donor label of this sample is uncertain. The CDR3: CASSQRQAQETQYF. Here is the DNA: TGTGCCAGCTCACAACGACAGGCCCAAGAGACCCAGTACTTC.